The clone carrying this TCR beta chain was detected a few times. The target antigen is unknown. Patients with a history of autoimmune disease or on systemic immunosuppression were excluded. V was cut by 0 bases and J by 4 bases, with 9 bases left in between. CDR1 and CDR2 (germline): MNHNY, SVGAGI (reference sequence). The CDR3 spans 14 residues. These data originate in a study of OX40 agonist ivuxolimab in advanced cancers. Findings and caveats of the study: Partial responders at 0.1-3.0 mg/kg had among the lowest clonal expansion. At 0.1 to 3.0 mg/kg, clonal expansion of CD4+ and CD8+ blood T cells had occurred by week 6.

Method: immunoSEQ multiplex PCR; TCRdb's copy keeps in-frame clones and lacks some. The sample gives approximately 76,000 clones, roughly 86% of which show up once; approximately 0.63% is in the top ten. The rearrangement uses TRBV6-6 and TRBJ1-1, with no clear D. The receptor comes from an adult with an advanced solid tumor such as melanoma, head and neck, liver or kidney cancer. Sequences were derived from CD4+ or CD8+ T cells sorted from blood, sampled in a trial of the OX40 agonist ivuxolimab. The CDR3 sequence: CASSYSGLGTEAFF. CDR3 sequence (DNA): TGTGCCAGCAGTTACTCGGGGTTAGGCACTGAAGCTTTCTTT.